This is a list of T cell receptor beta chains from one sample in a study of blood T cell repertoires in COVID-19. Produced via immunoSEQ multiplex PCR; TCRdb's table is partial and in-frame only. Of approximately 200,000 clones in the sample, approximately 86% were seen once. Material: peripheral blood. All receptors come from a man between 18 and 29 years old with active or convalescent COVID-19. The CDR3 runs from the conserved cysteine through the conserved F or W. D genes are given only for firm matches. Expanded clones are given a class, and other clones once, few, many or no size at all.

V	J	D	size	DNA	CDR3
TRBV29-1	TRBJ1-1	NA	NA	TGCAGCGTTGCTCGAGGGAACACTGAAGCTTTCTTT	CSVARGNTEAFF
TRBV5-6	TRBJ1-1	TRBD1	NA	TGTGCCAGCAGCTTGGTGACAGGGGAGGACACTGAAGCTTTCTTT	CASSLVTGEDTEAFF
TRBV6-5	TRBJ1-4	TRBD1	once	TGTGCCAGCAGTTTTCCCCGGGACAGGGCCGAAAAACTGTTTTTT	CASSFPRDRAEKLFF
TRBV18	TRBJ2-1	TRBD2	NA	TGTGCCAGCTCACCCCGCCAACGGGAGGGCCCGTCCTACAATGAGCAGTTCTTC	CASSPRQREGPSYNEQFF
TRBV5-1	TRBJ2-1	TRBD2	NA	TGCGCCAGCACAGGGACTAGCGGGAGTATTTCCTACAATGAGCAGTTCTTC	CASTGTSGSISYNEQFF
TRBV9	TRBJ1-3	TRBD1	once	TGTGCCAGCAGCCCCATGACAGGGTACGGAAACACCATATATTTT	CASSPMTGYGNTIYF
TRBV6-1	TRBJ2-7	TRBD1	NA	TGTGCCAGCAGTGACCCGGGACAGGGGAGCGAGCAGTACTTC	CASSDPGQGSEQYF
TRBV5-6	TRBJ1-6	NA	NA	TGTGCCAGCAGCTGGGGCAGGGTATCTTCACCCCTCCACTTT	CASSWGRVSSPLHF
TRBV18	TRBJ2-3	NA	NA	TGTGCCAGCTCACCGGGACTTATTCAAGATACGCAGTATTTT	CASSPGLIQDTQYF
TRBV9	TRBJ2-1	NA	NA	TGTGCCAGCAGCGAGACGGGAGTCGGGAACAATGAGCAGTTCTTC	CASSETGVGNNEQFF
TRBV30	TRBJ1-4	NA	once	TGTGCCTGGACCGGGACTAAAATTAACGAAAAACTGTTTTTT	CAWTGTKINEKLFF
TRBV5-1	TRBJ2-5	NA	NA	TGCGCCAGCAGCTTGGGACCTCCTGGGACTAGGGGGCAGGAGACCCAGTACTTC	CASSLGPPGTRGQETQYF
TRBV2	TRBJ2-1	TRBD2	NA	TGTGCCAGCAGGGAAGCGGGGGGATCCTACAATGAGCAGTTCTTC	CASREAGGSYNEQFF
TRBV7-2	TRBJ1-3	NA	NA	TGTGCCAGCAGCTTAATCGGGTATGGAAACACCATATATTTT	CASSLIGYGNTIYF
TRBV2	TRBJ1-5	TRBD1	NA	TGTGCCAGCAGCGGGACAGATTATAGCAATCAGCCCCAGCATTTT	CASSGTDYSNQPQHF
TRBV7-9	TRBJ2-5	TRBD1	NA	TGTGCCAGCCGGACAGGGGTCAACCAAGAGACCCAGTACTTC	CASRTGVNQETQYF
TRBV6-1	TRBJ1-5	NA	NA	TGTGCCAGCAGTGAAGGGTTCGGGGGCAATCAGCCCCAGCATTTT	CASSEGFGGNQPQHF
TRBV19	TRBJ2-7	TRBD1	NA	TGTGCCAGTAGTTTCGCGGCAGGGGGTATCTACGAGCAGTACTTC	CASSFAAGGIYEQYF
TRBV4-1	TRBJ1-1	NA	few	TGCGCCAGCAGCCCCCTCTCGTACACTGAAGCTTTCTTT	CASSPLSYTEAFF
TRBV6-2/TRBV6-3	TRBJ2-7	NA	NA	TGTGCCAGCAGTTTAAAAGGTCGGAGTCAGTACGAGCAGTACTTC	CASSLKGRSQYEQYF
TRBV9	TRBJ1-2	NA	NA	TGTGCCAGCAGCGAGGGATGGACTCGTCCCCTTTACACCTTC	CASSEGWTRPLYTF
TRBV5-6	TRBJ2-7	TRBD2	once	TGTGCCAGCAGCTTGGCCGGGGGGGACGAGCAGTACTTC	CASSLAGGDEQYF
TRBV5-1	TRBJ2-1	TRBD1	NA	TGCGCCAGCAGCTCGGGGACAGGGCCCAATGAGCAGTTCTTC	CASSSGTGPNEQFF
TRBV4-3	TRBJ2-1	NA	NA	TGCGCCAGCAGCTTACGACTGAACAATGAGCAGTTCTTC	CASSLRLNNEQFF
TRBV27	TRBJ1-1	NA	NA	TGTGCCAGCAGTTTATCACCGCGACGGGGGATCGCTGAAGCTTTCTTT	CASSLSPRRGIAEAFF
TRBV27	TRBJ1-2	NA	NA	TGTGCCAGCCGAAATGGGGGGGTGGGTGGCTACACCTTC	CASRNGGVGGYTF
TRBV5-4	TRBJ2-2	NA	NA	TGTGCCAGCAGCCCAGACCCGGGACAGAACACCGGGGAGCTGTTTTTT	CASSPDPGQNTGELFF
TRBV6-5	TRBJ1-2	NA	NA	TGTGCCAGCCAAGGACAGCCCCACTATGGCTACACCTTC	CASQGQPHYGYTF
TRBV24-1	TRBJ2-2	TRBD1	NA	TGTGCCTCAAGGGCGGCCGGGACAGGTCCCGGGGAGCTGTTTTTT	CASRAAGTGPGELFF
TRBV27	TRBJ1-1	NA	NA	TGTGCCAGCAGTTTAATCCCCGGGAACACTGAAGCTTTCTTT	CASSLIPGNTEAFF
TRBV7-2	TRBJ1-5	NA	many	TGTGCCAGCAGCCCAGGGGTTCGGCAGCCCCAGCATTTT	CASSPGVRQPQHF
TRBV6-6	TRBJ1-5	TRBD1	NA	TGTGCCGAGGGGGCCCATAGCAATCAGCCCCAGCATTTT	CAEGAHSNQPQHF
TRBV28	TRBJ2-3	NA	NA	TGTGCCAGCAGTTTATCCCAGGATTCTAGCACAGATACGCAGTATTTT	CASSLSQDSSTDTQYF
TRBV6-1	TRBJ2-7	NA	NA	TGTGCCAGCAGTGAATATACAGGGATATACGAGCAGTACTTC	CASSEYTGIYEQYF
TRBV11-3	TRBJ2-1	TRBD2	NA	TGTGCCAGCAGCACGGGACTAGCGGAGCAGTTCTTC	CASSTGLAEQFF
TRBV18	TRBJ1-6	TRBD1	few	TGTGCCAGCGGCTATGGACAGGGCCACTCACCCCTCCACTTT	CASGYGQGHSPLHF
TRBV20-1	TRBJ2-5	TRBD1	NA	TGCAGTGCTAGTGACCGTTACAGGGGTCAAGAGACCCAGTACTTC	CSASDRYRGQETQYF
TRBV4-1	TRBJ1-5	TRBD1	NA	TGCGCCAGCAGCCCCGGACAGGGGACTGGCAATCAGCCCCAGCATTTT	CASSPGQGTGNQPQHF
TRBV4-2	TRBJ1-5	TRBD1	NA	TGTGCCAGCAGCCAAGACGTGCGAGACAGGGGGCTTCAGCCCCAGCATTTT	CASSQDVRDRGLQPQHF
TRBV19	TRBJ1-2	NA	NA	TGTGCCAGTAGTATAGAACTATTTAGGGGGGGCGCAGACTATGGCTACACCTTC	CASSIELFRGGADYGYTF
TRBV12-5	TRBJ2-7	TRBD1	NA	TGTGCTAGTGGTTTAGGGGGCCACTACGAGCAGTACTTC	CASGLGGHYEQYF
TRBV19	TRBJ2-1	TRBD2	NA	TGTGCCAGTAGTCCTCTCCCATTAGCGGGAGGGCCTGAGCAGTTCTTC	CASSPLPLAGGPEQFF
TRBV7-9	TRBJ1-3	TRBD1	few	TGTGCCAGCACCCTGACCCGACAGGGTACAAACACCATATATTTT	CASTLTRQGTNTIYF
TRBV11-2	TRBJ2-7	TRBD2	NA	TGTGCCAGCAGCCTAGAGACTAGCGGGATCCTCCCCTACGAGCAGTACTTC	CASSLETSGILPYEQYF
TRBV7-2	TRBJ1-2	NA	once	TGTGCCAGCAGCTCTCCTTGGGGGGGGAGCCACTATGGCTACACCTTC	CASSSPWGGSHYGYTF
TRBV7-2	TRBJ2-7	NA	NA	TGTGCCAGCAGCTTAGTTAACTCCTACGAGCAGTACTTC	CASSLVNSYEQYF